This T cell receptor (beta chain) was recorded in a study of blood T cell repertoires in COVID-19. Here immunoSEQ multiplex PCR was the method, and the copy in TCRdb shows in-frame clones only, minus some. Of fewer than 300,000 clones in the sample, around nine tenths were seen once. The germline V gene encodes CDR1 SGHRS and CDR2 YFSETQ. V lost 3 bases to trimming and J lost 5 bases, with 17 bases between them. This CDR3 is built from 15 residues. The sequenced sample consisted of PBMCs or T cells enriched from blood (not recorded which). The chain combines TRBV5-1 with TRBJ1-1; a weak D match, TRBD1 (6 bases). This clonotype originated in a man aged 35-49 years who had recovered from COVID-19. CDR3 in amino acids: CASSSVIQGRTEAFF. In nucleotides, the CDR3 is TGCGCCAGCAGCTCCGTTATACAGGGACGGACTGAAGCTTTCTTT.